This T cell receptor beta chain was found in a study of response to subunit inactivated influenza vaccine. TCRdb independently ran MiXCR on the RT-PCR reads; one entry per CDR3 protein. The sample includes 500,000 to 600,000 distinct CDR3 sequences, 10% to 15% of them seen just once. Sequenced here: PBMCs from blood, sampled roughly 6 weeks after vaccination. The sequence was obtained from a man aged 45-65 years who received an inactivated influenza vaccine.

CDR3 sequence reads: CASSSRFLAGANVLTF. DNA of the CDR3: TGTGCCAGCAGTTCCCGCTTCCTTGCTGGGGCCAACGTCCTGACTTTC. The rearrangement uses TRBV28 and TRBJ2-6; unclear D gene. Germline V gives CDR1 MDHEN, CDR2 SYDVKM. The CDR3 length is 16 residues. Trimming left V 4 bases short and J 2 bases short, with 12 bases between.